This TCR beta chain was profiled in a study of cytomegalovirus exposure and HLA in healthy donors. General study points: Specificity of a few CMV-associated chains for CMV antigens was verified in vitro. Analyzed later, most CMV-associated TCR beta chains appeared HLA-restricted. The presence/absence work took it that sequencing depth was about the same across donors.

It was with 60 Vbeta and 13 Jbeta primers that the PCR ran. Sequencing was performed with immunoSEQ multiplex PCR; in TCRdb, only in-frame clones are kept and a portion is missing. The repertoire has 75,000 to 85,000 clones, about three quarters of them found once; the top ten carry around 0.96%. Only a few counts were recorded for this clone. What it binds is unknown. A junction boundary mismatches the germline segment, possibly from a read error. The sample was PBMCs. The TCR originated in a male donor in good health and CMV-seronegative.

In DNA, the CDR3 is TGTGCCAGCAGCCCTGGACAGGGGACCTATGGCTACCCCTTC. This translates into CASSPGQGTYGYPF. The chain employs TRBV6-6 and TRBJ1-2; 9 bases fit TRBD1. The germline V gene encodes CDR1 MNHNY and CDR2 SVGAGI (reference sequence). This CDR3 comprises 14 residues.